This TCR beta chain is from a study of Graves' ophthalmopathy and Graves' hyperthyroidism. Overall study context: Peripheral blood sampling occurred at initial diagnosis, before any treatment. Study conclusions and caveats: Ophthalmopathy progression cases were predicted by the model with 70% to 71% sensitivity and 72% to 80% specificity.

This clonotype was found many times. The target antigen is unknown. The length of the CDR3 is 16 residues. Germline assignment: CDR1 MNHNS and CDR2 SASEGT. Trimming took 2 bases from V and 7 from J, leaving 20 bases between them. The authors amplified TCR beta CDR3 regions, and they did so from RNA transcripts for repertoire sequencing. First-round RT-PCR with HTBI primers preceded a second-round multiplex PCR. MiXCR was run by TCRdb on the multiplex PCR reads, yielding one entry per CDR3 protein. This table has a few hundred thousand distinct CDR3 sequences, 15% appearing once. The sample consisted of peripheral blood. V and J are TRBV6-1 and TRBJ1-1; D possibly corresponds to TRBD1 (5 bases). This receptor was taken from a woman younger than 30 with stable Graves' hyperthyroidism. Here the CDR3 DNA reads TGTGCCAGCAGTGAACCTAGTCGACCAGGGACGGTTGAAGCTTTCTTT. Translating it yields CASSEPSRPGTVEAFF.